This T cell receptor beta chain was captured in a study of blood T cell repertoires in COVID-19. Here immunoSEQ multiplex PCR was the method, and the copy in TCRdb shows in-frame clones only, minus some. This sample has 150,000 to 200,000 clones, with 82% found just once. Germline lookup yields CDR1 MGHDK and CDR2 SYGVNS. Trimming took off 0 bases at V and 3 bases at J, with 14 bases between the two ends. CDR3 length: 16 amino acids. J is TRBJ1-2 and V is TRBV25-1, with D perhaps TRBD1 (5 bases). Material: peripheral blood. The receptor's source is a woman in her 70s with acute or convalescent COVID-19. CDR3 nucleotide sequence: TGTGCCAGCAGTGAATATAATGCTGGGGCCCACTATGGCTACACCTTC. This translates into CASSEYNAGAHYGYTF.